This entry describes one T cell receptor (beta chain). Antigen specificity is unknown. The sample belongs to a study of cytomegalovirus exposure and HLA in healthy donors. Whole-study findings and limits: When a later analysis was performed, an Asian-associated ancestry cluster reportedly had fewer N-insertions than the approximately 690-donor mean. Presence/absence analyses assumed roughly uniform sequencing depth across donors. In a later analysis, specific HLA alleles were associated with more than 15,000 TCR beta sequences at a 0.05 false discovery rate.

Primers: 60 Vbeta forward and 13 Jbeta reverse. Methods used by the authors: Around 76 million unique TCR beta chains, roughly 11 million shared, were counted in a later analysis. Sequencing used immunoSEQ multiplex PCR; TCRdb keeps in-frame clones, though not all of them. V, J and clone size are taken as reported in that table, and D and trimming were inferred from the DNA itself. Of 170,000 or so clones listed, about 69% were seen once; the top ten hold just under 3%. The germline gives CDR1 MNHNY, CDR2 SVGAGI (reference sequence). Between the trimmed V and J ends, which lost 2 bases and 4 bases, there was a span of 11 bases. The CDR3 is 14 residues long.

The TCR was taken from a male donor in good health and CMV-seronegative. The sequenced material came from PBMCs. J is TRBJ1-2 and V is TRBV6-6; D ambiguous. The CDR3 protein is CASSYQEASYGYTF. The CDR3 DNA reads TGTGCCAGCAGTTACCAGGAGGCCAGCTATGGCTACACCTTC.